A single sample is the source of the 9 T cell receptor beta chains below, sequenced in a study of blood T cell repertoires in COVID-19. Repertoires were generated with immunoSEQ multiplex PCR, while TCRdb's copy carries only in-frame clones and drops some. This table holds about 49,000 clones, roughly four fifths found once. The sequenced material came from peripheral blood. Receptors originate from a woman aged 60-70 years with acute or convalescent COVID-19.

This chain's CDR3 is CASSLRQGVYTEAFF. The CDR3 DNA is TGTGCCAGCAGCCTAAGACAGGGAGTGTACACTGAAGCTTTCTTT. The rearrangement links TRBV21-1 to TRBJ1-1; the table names TRBD1, a call not compared with the DNA. TRBV21-1 is described as a pseudogene. This CDR3 has 15 residues.

This clone has only one observation. The V call is TRBV4-1, the J call TRBJ1-1; D gene unclear. Trimming took 4 bases from V and 0 from J, leaving 12 bases between them. This CDR3 spans 15 amino acids. Looked up from germline, CDR1 is MGHRA and CDR2 is YSYEKL. The CDR3 DNA follows: TGCGCCAGCAGCCCCTCACCGGGGATGAACACTGAAGCTTTCTTT. Translated, it gives CASSPSPGMNTEAFF.

The chain is built from TRBV10-3 and TRBJ1-1, with D perhaps TRBD1 (6 bases). The V and J ends lost 6 bases and 1 base respectively, with 9 bases between them. CDR1 ENHRY and CDR2 SYGVKD come from the germline V gene. There are 13 residues in the CDR3. CDR3 DNA sequence: TGTGCCATCAGGGACAGTTCGAACACTGAAGCTTTCTTT. Translating gives CAIRDSSNTEAFF.

This clone has a single count. The rearrangement joins TRBV15 to TRBJ1-2, with D perhaps matching TRBD1 (6 bases). Trimming removed 1 base from V and 2 bases from J, with 14 bases in between. Per germline, CDR1 LNHNV and CDR2 YYDKDF (reference sequence). The CDR3 extends over 16 amino acids. CDR3 loop: CATSRGDTGGNYGYTF. CDR3 bases: TGTGCCACCAGCAGAGGGGATACGGGGGGCAACTATGGCTACACCTTC. The variable domain in full, completed from reference TRBV15 and TRBJ1-2, reads DAMVIQNPRYQVTQFGKPVTLSCSQTLNHNVMYWYQQKSSQAPKLLFHYYDKDFNNEADTPDNFQSRRPNTSFCFLDIRSPGLGDTAMYLCATSRGDTGGNYGYTFGSGTRLTVV.

The J gene is TRBJ1-1, the V gene TRBV9; D perhaps matches TRBD1 (5 bases). V lost 7 bases and J 6 bases, leaving 19 bases between the germline ends. The V gene's germline CDR1 is SGDLS and CDR2 YYNGEE. This CDR3 is built from 14 residues. In DNA form, the CDR3 reads TGTGCCAGCTCGGCGGGGGGGACTTCGGCTGAAGCTTTCTTT. The encoded protein is CASSAGGTSAEAFF.

This chain uses TRBV9 with TRBJ1-2, with D uncertain. This CDR3 is built from 16 residues. Trimming took 1 base from V and 4 from J, leaving 17 bases between them. The germline CDR1 and CDR2 sequences are SGDLS and YYNGEE. The CDR3 sequence: CASSVSAGGYGYGYTF. In DNA, the CDR3 is TGTGCCAGCAGCGTATCGGCGGGAGGGTATGGCTATGGCTACACCTTC.

The V gene is TRBV6-6, the J gene TRBJ2-3; D may be TRBD2 (7 bases). Germline V CDR1 and CDR2: MNHNY, SVGAGI (reference sequence). This CDR3 comprises 13 residues. V lost 6 bases, J lost 1 base, and 8 bases lay in between. The CDR3 spells CASRGGGTDTQYF. The CDR3 nucleotides are TGTGCCAGCAGAGGGGGGGGCACAGATACGCAGTATTTT.

The V call is TRBV19, the J call TRBJ1-5, with TRBD1 matching over 8 bases. Germline CDR1 LNHDA, CDR2 SQIVND (reference sequence). The V and J ends lost 4 bases and 0 bases, in that order; junction bases with no gene match: 14. This CDR3 is built from 19 residues. The CDR3 spells CASSTYPGQGGYSNQPQHF. CDR3 in DNA: TGTGCCAGTAGTACCTACCCTGGACAGGGAGGCTATAGCAATCAGCCCCAGCATTTT. Variable domain in full (rest from reference TRBV19 and TRBJ1-5): DGGITQSPKYLFRKEGQNVTLSCEQNLNHDAMYWYRQDPGQGLRLIYYSQIVNDFQKGDIAEGYSVSREKKESFPLTVTSAQKNPTAFYLCASSTYPGQGGYSNQPQHFGDGTRLSIL.

On this clone: The junction and the germline gene differ at one end; a read error may be behind it. The rearrangement joins TRBV10-2 to TRBJ1-1; 7 positions match TRBD1. CDR3 length: 13 residues. CDR1 WSHSY and CDR2 SAAADI come from the germline V gene. The CDR3 reads CASIETGYPEAFF. CDR3 nucleotides: TGCGCCAGCATTGAGACAGGGTATCCTGAAGCTTTCTTT.